The rows below give T cell receptor beta chains drawn from one sample of a study of blood T cell repertoires in COVID-19. Repertoires were generated with immunoSEQ multiplex PCR, while TCRdb's copy carries only in-frame clones and drops some. The sample lists hundreds of thousands of clones, about 90% occurring once. The source material was PBMCs or T cells enriched from blood (not recorded which). Source of these receptors: a man between 45 and 60 years old who had been exposed to COVID-19. CDR3s include the opening cysteine and the closing phenylalanine or tryptophan. The D gene is left open where the match is weak. Size values are once, few and many counts, or a class for expanded clones, and some rows have none.

DNA: TGTGCCAGCAGCCGACAGGGGAGTGGGGCTTTCTTT; CDR3: CASSRQGSGAFF; size: .; V: TRBV3-1/TRBV3-2; D: TRBD1; length: 12; J: TRBJ1-1
DNA: TGTGCCAGCGGTCGCCAGGTGAACACTGAAGCTTTCTTT; CDR3: CASGRQVNTEAFF; size: .; V: TRBV7-9; D: .; length: 13; J: TRBJ1-1
DNA: TGCGCCAGCAGCTTGTCAGGGGATAGTATCACCTATGGCTACACCTTC; CDR3: CASSLSGDSITYGYTF; size: .; V: TRBV5-1; D: .; length: 16; J: TRBJ1-2
DNA: TGTGCCAGCAGCGTAGCCGGGACAGGGGGGATGGACGAGCAGTACTTC; CDR3: CASSVAGTGGMDEQYF; size: .; V: TRBV9; D: TRBD1; length: 16; J: TRBJ2-7
DNA: TGTGCCAGCAGCCGAGGAGGCCCCACTAACTATGGCTACACCTTC; CDR3: CASSRGGPTNYGYTF; size: .; V: TRBV25-1; D: .; length: 15; J: TRBJ1-2
DNA: TGTGCCACCAGCTCTCTCCCCCTCAGGGGGAGCTACACCTTC; CDR3: CATSSLPLRGSYTF; size: .; V: TRBV15; D: TRBD1; length: 14; J: TRBJ1-2
DNA: TGTGCCAGCTCACCAATGACAGACGCTAACTATGGCTACACCTTC; CDR3: CASSPMTDANYGYTF; size: once; V: TRBV18; D: .; length: 15; J: TRBJ1-2
DNA: TGTGCCAGCAGTTCAGGACAGACCTACGAGCAGTACTTC; CDR3: CASSSGQTYEQYF; size: .; V: TRBV27; D: .; length: 13; J: TRBJ2-7
DNA: TGTGCCAGCTCCCGAGGACAGGCCGGGGAGCTGTTTTTT; CDR3: CASSRGQAGELFF; size: .; V: TRBV18; D: TRBD1; length: 13; J: TRBJ2-2
DNA: TGCAGCGTGCCCCGGGACAGGGGATACAATGAGCAGTTCTTC; CDR3: CSVPRDRGYNEQFF; size: .; V: TRBV29-1; D: TRBD1; length: 14; J: TRBJ2-1
DNA: TGTGCCATCAAACCGGACAGGGGGGGAGCTTTCTTT; CDR3: CAIKPDRGGAFF; size: .; V: TRBV10-3; D: TRBD1; length: 12; J: TRBJ1-1
DNA: TGTGCCAGCAGCCCCGGACAGGGCGCCCTCAATCAGCCCCAGCATTTT; CDR3: CASSPGQGALNQPQHF; size: .; V: TRBV7-2; D: TRBD1; length: 16; J: TRBJ1-5
DNA: TGCGCCAGCAGCTTGGTTGTCGGGGGCTCCTACAATGAGCAGTTCTTC; CDR3: CASSLVVGGSYNEQFF; size: .; V: TRBV5-1; D: .; length: 16; J: TRBJ2-1
DNA: TGTGCCAGCAGCCTTGGACAGGGTTTATACGAGCAGTACTTC; CDR3: CASSLGQGLYEQYF; size: .; V: TRBV7-2; D: TRBD1; length: 14; J: TRBJ2-7
DNA: TGTGCCAGCAGCGAAAGTTGGGGGGTTCACACCTTC; CDR3: CASSESWGVHTF; size: .; V: TRBV9; D: .; length: 12; J: TRBJ1-2
DNA: TGTGCCAGCAGCCAACGACAGGGTCGGAGCTATGGCTACACCTTC; CDR3: CASSQRQGRSYGYTF; size: few; V: TRBV3-1/TRBV3-2; D: TRBD1; length: 15; J: TRBJ1-2
DNA: TGTGCCAGTAGTATTAGGGGGAGTAACACAGATACGCAGTATTTT; CDR3: CASSIRGSNTDTQYF; size: .; V: TRBV19; D: .; length: 15; J: TRBJ2-3
DNA: TGTGCCAGTAGTATCGACAGTTTTAGAGTCTACGAGCAGTACTTC; CDR3: CASSIDSFRVYEQYF; size: .; V: TRBV19; D: .; length: 15; J: TRBJ2-7
DNA: TGTGCCAGCAGCTCCGTGGGGGCTGGCGAGACCCAGTACTTC; CDR3: CASSSVGAGETQYF; size: .; V: TRBV5-4; D: .; length: 14; J: TRBJ2-5
DNA: TGTGCCACCAGTGATGCGGGTAGCACTGAAGCTTTCTTT; CDR3: CATSDAGSTEAFF; size: .; V: TRBV24-1; D: .; length: 13; J: TRBJ1-1
DNA: TGTGCCACCAGCAGTGGAGTTTACGCAGATACGCAGTATTTT; CDR3: CATSSGVYADTQYF; size: .; V: TRBV15; D: .; length: 14; J: TRBJ2-3
DNA: TGTGCCAGCAACCCCGGGACAGGTAGCCGCGATGAGCAGTTCTTC; CDR3: CASNPGTGSRDEQFF; size: .; V: TRBV11-3; D: TRBD1; length: 15; J: TRBJ2-1
DNA: TGTGCCAGCAGCAGAGGGACTAGCTACTTTTACAATGAGCAGTTCTTC; CDR3: CASSRGTSYFYNEQFF; size: once; V: TRBV7-2; D: TRBD2; length: 16; J: TRBJ2-1
DNA: TGCGCCAGCAGCTTGACGGCAACTAATGAAAAACTGTTTTTT; CDR3: CASSLTATNEKLFF; size: .; V: TRBV5-1; D: .; length: 14; J: TRBJ1-4
DNA: TGTGCCAGCAGTGTAGGAAGCGGGGGGAACACCGGGGAGCTGTTTTTT; CDR3: CASSVGSGGNTGELFF; size: .; V: TRBV2; D: TRBD2; length: 16; J: TRBJ2-2
DNA: TGTGCCTGGAGCCTCAGGGTTCTCTCGGTCGTTATCAATGAAAAACTGTTTTTT; CDR3: CAWSLRVLSVVINEKLFF; size: once; V: TRBV30; D: .; length: 18; J: TRBJ1-4
DNA: TGTGCCAGTACGGGTTCAGCATTAGGGGCCCAGTACTTC; CDR3: CASTGSALGAQYF; size: .; V: TRBV19; D: .; length: 13; J: TRBJ2-5
DNA: TGTGCCAGCAGCTTAGCGCCCCGGGCCAATGTCAGAGGGACCTTC; CDR3: CASSLAPRANVRGTF; size: .; V: TRBV7-8; D: .; length: 15; J: TRBJ1-2
DNA: TGTGCCACCAGTGACTCACTAGCAGATTACAATGAGCAGTTCTTC; CDR3: CATSDSLADYNEQFF; size: .; V: TRBV24-1; D: .; length: 15; J: TRBJ2-1
DNA: TGTGCCAGCAGCTTAGTGGCGGGGGGGCCTAGCACAGATACGCAGTATTTT; CDR3: CASSLVAGGPSTDTQYF; size: .; V: TRBV7-2; D: TRBD2; length: 17; J: TRBJ2-3
DNA: TGTGCCAGCTCCGCGCAGGCCAACACTGAAGCTTTCTTT; CDR3: CASSAQANTEAFF; size: few; V: TRBV7-3; D: .; length: 13; J: TRBJ1-1
DNA: TGTGCCAGCAGTCAACAGTCAGCGAACACTGAAGCTTTCTTT; CDR3: CASSQQSANTEAFF; size: .; V: TRBV6-6; D: .; length: 14; J: TRBJ1-1
DNA: TGCGCCAGCAGCCAAGCGAACTTGATCGGCTCTGGAAACACCATATATTTT; CDR3: CASSQANLIGSGNTIYF; size: .; V: TRBV4-1; D: .; length: 17; J: TRBJ1-3
DNA: TGTGCCAGCAGCAGCGGCAATCAGCCCCAGCATTTT; CDR3: CASSSGNQPQHF; size: .; V: TRBV9; D: .; length: 12; J: TRBJ1-5
DNA: TGTGCCAGCAGTGTCTCCGGGACAGGGGAGATCTATGGCTACACCTTC; CDR3: CASSVSGTGEIYGYTF; size: .; V: TRBV6-1; D: TRBD1; length: 16; J: TRBJ1-2
DNA: TGTGCCTGGAGTGGCGGGCTCGGTGGCTACACCTTC; CDR3: CAWSGGLGGYTF; size: .; V: TRBV30; D: .; length: 12; J: TRBJ1-2
DNA: TGTGCCAGCAGCCCGACCGGGACAGGACTCCTTAGCAATCAGCCCCAGCATTTT; CDR3: CASSPTGTGLLSNQPQHF; size: .; V: TRBV28; D: TRBD1; length: 18; J: TRBJ1-5
DNA: TGTGCCAGCAGTCCCGGGACATCTGGCTACACCTTC; CDR3: CASSPGTSGYTF; size: .; V: TRBV6-6; D: .; length: 12; J: TRBJ1-2